This TCR beta chain was recorded in a study of T cells in Graves' hyperthyroidism and ophthalmopathy. Not enrolled were patients with uncontrolled infection, other autoimmune disease, pregnancy or lactation. Each 10 ml fresh peripheral blood draw supplied the PBMCs. TCR beta CDR3 region amplification was performed from RNA transcripts. TCR CDR3 regions were first amplified by RT-PCR with HTBI primers. Using its own MiXCR run on the multiplex PCR reads, TCRdb lists one record per CDR3 protein. The table has approximately 400,000 distinct CDR3 sequences, roughly 12% seen once; the top ten hold roughly 20%. The CDR3 runs 19 residues. The V end was cut by 0 bases, the J end by 4 bases, with 24 bases between. The germline gives CDR1 SGHAT, CDR2 FQNNGV. This clonotype has a count of ten or more.

The chain combines TRBV11-2 with TRBJ1-2; weak D call: TRBD1 (6 bases). This sequence originates from a man aged 25 to 45 with Graves' hyperthyroidism that later progressed to Graves' ophthalmopathy. The sample consisted of blood. The DNA of the CDR3 is TGTGCCAGCAGCTTAGACCCTTGGGGGGCCGCACTTGAGCGCTATGGCTACACCTTC. The encoded protein is CASSLDPWGAALERYGYTF.